The 18 T cell receptor beta chains reported below all come from one sample, sequenced in a study of blood T cell repertoires in COVID-19. Sequenced by immunoSEQ multiplex PCR; TCRdb stores in-frame clones only, minus some. The data contain fewer than 150,000 clones, approximately 86% of them seen just once; the ten biggest clones take up about a sixth. The source material was peripheral blood. Receptor source: a woman aged 45 to 65 who had recovered from COVID-19.

V gene TRBV7-2 combines with J gene TRBJ2-3; D may be TRBD2 (6 bases). Germline V gene lookup returns CDR1 SGHTA and CDR2 FQGNSA. Trimming took off 8 bases at V and 7 bases at J, with 19 bases between the two ends. The CDR3 consists of 14 residues. This CDR3 is CASGGNWELYTQYF. The CDR3 DNA is TGTGCCAGCGGGGGGAACTGGGAGTTATATACGCAGTATTTT.

The chain recombines TRBV5-1 with TRBJ1-1; D possibly corresponds to TRBD1 (6 bases). CDR3 length: 15 amino acids. The ends were cut back, 3 bases at V and 5 bases at J, with 17 bases in the middle. Germline-derived CDR1 and CDR2 are SGHRS and YFSETQ. This CDR3 is CASSWGAGADTEAFF. CDR3 bases: TGCGCCAGCAGCTGGGGGGCGGGGGCAGATACTGAAGCTTTCTTT.

The chain links TRBV4-1 to TRBJ1-4; D is undetermined. V lost 1 base, J lost 6 bases, and 6 bases lay in between. Per the germline V gene, CDR1 is MGHRA and CDR2 is YSYEKL. This CDR3 has 13 residues. CDR3 sequence (DNA): TGCGCCAGCAGCCAAGTTCTCGATGAAAAACTGTTTTTT. Its protein is CASSQVLDEKLFF.

V usage is TRBV10-1 and J usage is TRBJ2-7; 7 nucleotides line up with TRBD1. Per germline, CDR1 WNHNN and CDR2 SYGVQD (reference sequence). V dropped 0 bases and J dropped 2; count of bases not matched to a gene: 7. CDR3 length: 16 amino acids. The CDR3 spells CASSESRQGKAYEQYF. The DNA of the CDR3 is TGCGCCAGCAGTGAGTCTCGACAGGGAAAGGCCTACGAGCAGTACTTC.

The chain links TRBV9 to TRBJ2-3; 10 nucleotides line up with TRBD1. With 4 bases clipped from V and 1 base from J, the junction kept 6 bases outside the gene matches. The CDR3 spans 16 residues. Germline V lookup: CDR1 SGDLS, CDR2 YYNGEE. The CDR3 sequence: CASSLSGQGGTDTQYF. In nucleotides, the CDR3 is TGTGCCAGCAGCCTCTCTGGACAGGGGGGCACAGATACGCAGTATTTT.

The chain has TRBV29-1 and TRBJ1-2, with a weak D call TRBD1 (6 bases). The V end was cut by 7 bases, the J end by 3 bases, with 21 bases between. This CDR3 is 15 amino acids long. The germline gives CDR1 SQVTM, CDR2 ANQGSEA. The CDR3 reads CSAGGSEGVDYGYTF. In nucleotides, the CDR3 is TGCAGCGCCGGCGGATCCGAGGGGGTCGACTATGGCTACACCTTC.

In DNA, the CDR3 is TGTGCCAGCAGCCCTGGACTAGCGGGAGGGCGGGGGCATGAGCAGTTCTTC. Translation: CASSPGLAGGRGHEQFF. The chain couples TRBV7-9 to TRBJ2-1; 15 nucleotides agree with TRBD2. J was trimmed by 8 bases and V by 5 bases; bases with no gene match: 10. This CDR3 is 17 amino acids long. Germline CDR1 SEHNR, CDR2 FQNEAQ (reference sequence).

This clone is a singleton in its sample. The chain uses TRBV11-3 and TRBJ2-1; 8 bases agree with TRBD2. Germline V gene lookup returns CDR1 SGHNT and CDR2 YENEEA. J was trimmed by 3 bases and V by 1 base; bases with no gene match: 2. This CDR3 comprises 15 residues. CDR3 coding DNA: TGTGCCAGCAGCTTAGTTAGCGGGGTCTACAATGAGCAGTTCTTC. This sequence encodes CASSLVSGVYNEQFF.

This chain links TRBV7-3 with TRBJ2-1, with 9 bases that match TRBD2. Trimming took 6 bases from V and 3 from J; bases not matched to a gene: 6. This CDR3 is built from 15 residues. Germline V gene lookup returns CDR1 SGHTA and CDR2 FQGTGA. Here the CDR3 DNA reads TGTGCCAGCAGTATAGCGGGAGCGGGCTACAATGAGCAGTTCTTC. Protein product: CASSIAGAGYNEQFF.

V and J are TRBV5-1 and TRBJ2-1, with TRBD2 as a possible D gene (5 bases). Trimming took 5 bases from V and 2 from J, leaving 14 bases between them. Germline CDR1 is SGHRS and CDR2 is YFSETQ. The CDR3 runs 15 residues. The CDR3 DNA sequence: TGCGCCAGCAGTACATTCGGGGATCCCTACAATGAGCAGTTCTTC. Its translation is CASSTFGDPYNEQFF.

The chain employs TRBV2 and TRBJ2-1; 8 nucleotides agree with TRBD1. V was clipped by 11 bases and J by 9 bases; unmatched bases: 9. Germline CDR1 SNHLY, CDR2 FYNNEI. The CDR3 has 12 residues. This chain's CDR3 is CASQGEAGEQFF. In DNA, the CDR3 is TGTGCCTCACAGGGGGAGGCGGGTGAGCAGTTCTTC.

The chain recombines TRBV9 with TRBJ1-2, with D maybe TRBD1 (6 bases). V was pared by 0 bases and J by 4 bases, with 13 bases between. Germline V gene sequence: CDR1 SGDLS, CDR2 YYNGEE. The CDR3 runs 15 residues. This CDR3 reads CASSVEAGASYGYTF. CDR3 bases: TGTGCCAGCAGCGTAGAGGCAGGGGCGAGCTATGGCTACACCTTC.

The chain carries TRBV19 and TRBJ1-5, with a tentative D call TRBD1 (5 bases). V lost 6 bases and J 2 bases, leaving 23 bases between the germline ends. Germline V CDR1 and CDR2: LNHDA, SQIVND (reference sequence). The CDR3 contains 18 residues. CDR3 nucleotides: TGTGCCAGTAGCCCTAGGGGCCAGGCCTATTTGGGCAATCAGCCCCAGCATTTT. Its translation is CASSPRGQAYLGNQPQHF.

The chain couples TRBV7-9 to TRBJ1-5; D uncertain. The CDR3 is made up of 16 amino acids. V dropped 0 bases and J dropped 2 bases, with 11 bases sitting between them. Germline CDR1 and CDR2: SEHNR and FQNEAQ (reference sequence). The chain's CDR3 is CASSLALSGGNQPQHF. CDR3 nucleotide sequence: TGTGCCAGCAGCTTAGCGCTTAGTGGTGGCAATCAGCCCCAGCATTTT.

Note on this clone: The likely explanation is a read error, given a far larger clone one base away. The V and J genes are TRBV5-5 and TRBJ1-2; 8 nucleotides align to TRBD1. Germline V gene lookup returns CDR1 SGHKS and CDR2 YYEKEE (reference sequence). J gave up 3 bases and V 4 bases, and 2 bases lay outside the gene matches. The CDR3 contains 13 residues. The CDR3 protein is CASSPQGDYGYTF. The CDR3 DNA sequence: TGTGCCAGCAGCCCACAGGGGGACTATGGCTACACCTTC.

This chain links TRBV7-3 with TRBJ2-2; tentatively, D is TRBD1 (6 bases). The CDR3 runs to 14 residues. The V gene's germline CDR1 is SGHTA and CDR2 FQGTGA. Deletions cut 1 base from V and 7 bases from J, with 10 bases between. The CDR3 region is CASSLIGGDGELFF. As DNA, the CDR3 is TGTGCCAGCAGCTTAATTGGGGGCGACGGGGAGCTGTTTTTT.

V gene TRBV9 combines with J gene TRBJ1-1, with 7 positions matching TRBD1. CDR3 length: 15 amino acids. CDR1 and CDR2 from the germline V gene are SGDLS and YYNGEE. J gave up 3 bases and V 3 bases, and 8 bases lay outside the gene matches. CDR3 residues: CASSERTGDYTEAFF. CDR3 bases: TGTGCCAGCAGCGAGCGAACAGGGGACTACACTGAAGCTTTCTTT.

The chain has TRBV2 and TRBJ2-3; TRBD1 aligns across 10 bases. The V and J ends lost 6 bases and 1 base, in that order; junction bases with no gene match: 4. The CDR3 sequence is 15 residues long. Germline V gene sequence: CDR1 SNHLY, CDR2 FYNNEI. DNA for the CDR3: TGTGCCAGCAGGCGGGACAGGGGCGGCACAGATACGCAGTATTTT. It yields the protein CASRRDRGGTDTQYF.